These T cell receptor beta chains were read from a single sample in a study of blood T cell repertoires in COVID-19. TCRdb's table, derived via immunoSEQ multiplex PCR, lists solely in-frame clones and lacks some. Of 300,000 to 450,000 clones listed, roughly four fifths are singletons. Sequencing input: peripheral blood. The receptors shown here come from a human donor with acute or convalescent COVID-19. The donor label of this sample is uncertain. CDR3s include the opening cysteine and the closing phenylalanine or tryptophan. The order of the fields is D gene, CDR3 length, V gene, clone size, J gene, CDR3 DNA, CDR3 protein. A D gene is named only where the DNA matches it firmly. A row's size may be missing; if present it is once, few, many or a size class.

D: NA
length: 13
V: TRBV25-1
size: NA
J: TRBJ2-7
DNA: TGTGCCAGCAAGGAGATCTCCAACTACGAGCAGTACTTC
CDR3: CASKEISNYEQYF

D: NA
length: 13
V: TRBV27
size: once
J: TRBJ1-1
DNA: TGTGCCAGCAGTTTAAATAGGGCGGGGCGAGCTTTCTTT
CDR3: CASSLNRAGRAFF

D: TRBD2
length: 19
V: TRBV7-9
size: NA
J: TRBJ2-1
DNA: TGTGCCAGCAGCTTAGCGCTAGCGGGAGGGACTTACTCCTACAATGAGCAGTTCTTC
CDR3: CASSLALAGGTYSYNEQFF

D: TRBD1
length: 15
V: TRBV18
size: NA
J: TRBJ2-2
DNA: TGTGCCAGCTCACTCGACAGGGGGCGCACCGGGGAGCTGTTTTTT
CDR3: CASSLDRGRTGELFF

D: TRBD2
length: 16
V: TRBV5-1
size: NA
J: TRBJ2-7
DNA: TGCGCCAGCAGCTTGGCTAGCGGGAGTTGGTACTACGAGCAGTACTTC
CDR3: CASSLASGSWYYEQYF

D: NA
length: 11
V: TRBV6-6
size: NA
J: TRBJ1-2
DNA: TGTGCCACCGGACAGTTCTATGGCTACACCTTC
CDR3: CATGQFYGYTF

D: NA
length: 15
V: TRBV7-2
size: NA
J: TRBJ1-1
DNA: TGTGCCAGCAGCTTAAGCGGCAGGGGAAAGACTGAAGCTTTCTTT
CDR3: CASSLSGRGKTEAFF

D: NA
length: 15
V: TRBV7-9
size: NA
J: TRBJ2-5
DNA: TGTGCCAGCAGCTTAAGTCGGAGCTTCCAAGAGACCCAGTACTTC
CDR3: CASSLSRSFQETQYF

D: NA
length: 15
V: TRBV7-8
size: NA
J: TRBJ2-7
DNA: TGTGCCAGCAGCTCCCGTGGCAGGGCTATCTACGAGCAGTACTTC
CDR3: CASSSRGRAIYEQYF

D: TRBD1
length: 16
V: TRBV2
size: NA
J: TRBJ1-4
DNA: TGTGCCAGCAGGGTGCCCGGGACAGGGCTTCGTGAAAAACTGTTTTTT
CDR3: CASRVPGTGLREKLFF

D: TRBD1
length: 15
V: TRBV3-1/TRBV3-2
size: NA
J: TRBJ1-6
DNA: TGTGCCAGCAGAAACAGGGGGCAAGGTAATTCACCCCTCCACTTT
CDR3: CASRNRGQGNSPLHF

D: NA
length: 15
V: TRBV7-9
size: NA
J: TRBJ2-7
DNA: TGTGCCAGCAGCCATACTACAGGGAGAGACTACGAGCAGTACTTC
CDR3: CASSHTTGRDYEQYF

D: TRBD2
length: 15
V: TRBV29-1
size: NA
J: TRBJ2-2
DNA: TGCAGCGTTAAGGAAGCGGGAGAAAGCACCGGGGAGCTGTTTTTT
CDR3: CSVKEAGESTGELFF

D: NA
length: 11
V: TRBV27
size: NA
J: TRBJ1-1
DNA: TGTGCCAGCAGACTATTGGGTGAAGCTTTCTTT
CDR3: CASRLLGEAFF

D: NA
length: 13
V: TRBV4-2
size: NA
J: TRBJ1-1
DNA: TGTGCCAGCGGGGCAGAAGTGGGCACTGAAGCTTTCTTT
CDR3: CASGAEVGTEAFF

D: NA
length: 13
V: TRBV5-1
size: NA
J: TRBJ1-1
DNA: TGCGCCAGCAGCTGGGAGGGGAAGACTGAAGCTTTCTTT
CDR3: CASSWEGKTEAFF

D: TRBD1
length: 14
V: TRBV5-6
size: NA
J: TRBJ2-7
DNA: TGTGCCAGCAGCTTCAGGGGGATCGTCTACGAGCAGTACTTC
CDR3: CASSFRGIVYEQYF

D: NA
length: 14
V: TRBV3-1/TRBV3-2
size: NA
J: TRBJ2-5
DNA: TGTGCCAGCCGCCGCAGGGGCGCGATAGAGACCCAGTACTTC
CDR3: CASRRRGAIETQYF

D: NA
length: 16
V: TRBV19
size: NA
J: TRBJ1-1
DNA: TGTGCCAGTAGTATTTTGTCGGTCGCTCGCGGCACTGAAGCTTTCTTT
CDR3: CASSILSVARGTEAFF

D: TRBD1
length: 13
V: TRBV30
size: once
J: TRBJ1-1
DNA: TGTGCCTCTAAGGACAGGGTAGGGACTGAAGCTTTCTTT
CDR3: CASKDRVGTEAFF

D: TRBD1
length: 13
V: TRBV6-5
size: NA
J: TRBJ1-2
DNA: TGTGCCAGCGGGGACAGGCGGGTTGGTGGCTACACCTTC
CDR3: CASGDRRVGGYTF

D: TRBD1
length: 15
V: TRBV9
size: once
J: TRBJ2-7
DNA: TGTGCCAGCAGCGCGGACAGGGGGCAGACCTACGAGCAGTACTTC
CDR3: CASSADRGQTYEQYF

D: NA
length: 15
V: TRBV5-6
size: NA
J: TRBJ1-3
DNA: TGTGCCAGCAGCTTGTTTCAGATCTCTGGAAACACCATATATTTT
CDR3: CASSLFQISGNTIYF

D: NA
length: 13
V: TRBV2
size: NA
J: TRBJ1-1
DNA: TGTGCCAGCAGTGTCCAGGGGTCCACTGAAGCTTTCTTT
CDR3: CASSVQGSTEAFF

D: NA
length: 14
V: TRBV5-1
size: NA
J: TRBJ1-2
DNA: TGCGCCAGCAGCTTGGAGAGACAGGCTATAGGCTACACCTTC
CDR3: CASSLERQAIGYTF

D: NA
length: 14
V: TRBV6-5
size: NA
J: TRBJ1-6
DNA: TGTGCCAGCAGGAACAGGGTATTAAATTCACCCCTCCACTTT
CDR3: CASRNRVLNSPLHF

D: TRBD1
length: 16
V: TRBV3-1/TRBV3-2
size: few
J: TRBJ1-1
DNA: TGTGCCAGCAGCCTAAGGGGGCGCGGTAAGGACACTGAAGCTTTCTTT
CDR3: CASSLRGRGKDTEAFF

D: TRBD1
length: 15
V: TRBV4-1
size: NA
J: TRBJ2-7
DNA: TGCGCCAGCAGCCAATGGGACAGGCGAACCTACGAGCAGTACTTC
CDR3: CASSQWDRRTYEQYF

D: NA
length: 12
V: TRBV30
size: NA
J: TRBJ1-2
DNA: TGTGCCTGGAGGACCCGGGACTATGGCTACACCTTC
CDR3: CAWRTRDYGYTF

D: NA
length: 15
V: TRBV6-5
size: NA
J: TRBJ2-5
DNA: TGTGCCAGCAGTTATTCCCCAGGGGTTTGGGAGACCCAGTACTTC
CDR3: CASSYSPGVWETQYF

D: TRBD1
length: 16
V: TRBV30
size: NA
J: TRBJ1-1
DNA: TGTGCCTGGAGTGCCAACTCGGGACAGTTGAACACTGAAGCTTTCTTT
CDR3: CAWSANSGQLNTEAFF

D: NA
length: 12
V: TRBV6-6
size: NA
J: TRBJ1-1
DNA: TGTGCCAGCAGTCGTATATTCACTGAAGCTTTCTTT
CDR3: CASSRIFTEAFF

D: NA
length: 15
V: TRBV18
size: few
J: TRBJ1-2
DNA: TGTGCCAGCTCACCACCGGGGGCTCCTCTTCATGGCTACACCTTC
CDR3: CASSPPGAPLHGYTF

D: NA
length: 13
V: TRBV6-5
size: once
J: TRBJ1-5
DNA: TGTGCCAGCAGTCTAGGTTCAAATCAGCCCCAGCATTTT
CDR3: CASSLGSNQPQHF

D: NA
length: 12
V: TRBV18
size: NA
J: TRBJ2-3
DNA: TGTGCCAGCTCACTAGGACAAAATACGCAGTATTTT
CDR3: CASSLGQNTQYF

D: NA
length: 15
V: TRBV20-1
size: NA
J: TRBJ2-7
DNA: TGCAGTGCCAGTACGGGACAGCGGGCAACCTACGAGCAGTACTTC
CDR3: CSASTGQRATYEQYF

D: NA
length: 16
V: TRBV5-1
size: few
J: TRBJ1-3
DNA: TGCGCCAGCAGCTTGGGACATTCGAGCTCTGGAAACACCATATATTTT
CDR3: CASSLGHSSSGNTIYF

D: NA
length: 14
V: TRBV27
size: NA
J: TRBJ1-1
DNA: TGTGCCAGCAGTTTCGTCGGGTGGAACACTGAAGCTTTCTTT
CDR3: CASSFVGWNTEAFF

D: TRBD1
length: 15
V: TRBV19
size: NA
J: TRBJ1-1
DNA: TGTGCCAGTAGGAGGACAGGAACTCAGGGAACTGAAGCTTTCTTT
CDR3: CASRRTGTQGTEAFF

D: NA
length: 19
V: TRBV27
size: once
J: TRBJ1-5
DNA: TGTGCCAGCATGGGGGTAAAGGGACGTAAAGGGGGTAGCAATCAGCCCCAGCATTTT
CDR3: CASMGVKGRKGGSNQPQHF

D: NA
length: 13
V: TRBV10-1
size: few
J: TRBJ1-2
DNA: TGCGCCAGCAGTGAACAGGCCAACTATGGCTACACCTTC
CDR3: CASSEQANYGYTF

D: NA
length: 13
V: TRBV11-2
size: NA
J: TRBJ2-7
DNA: TGTGCCAGCACTCGCGGGTTTGGAGACGAGCAGTACTTC
CDR3: CASTRGFGDEQYF

D: NA
length: 15
V: TRBV2
size: NA
J: TRBJ1-1
DNA: TGTGCCAGCAGAGAAAATCAGGGCATGAACACTGAAGCTTTCTTT
CDR3: CASRENQGMNTEAFF

D: TRBD1
length: 12
V: TRBV10-3
size: NA
J: TRBJ2-7
DNA: TGTGCCATCAACAGGGGAACCTACGAGCAGTACTTC
CDR3: CAINRGTYEQYF

D: TRBD1
length: 17
V: TRBV9
size: once
J: TRBJ2-7
DNA: TGTGCCAGCAGCGTTTACCCTCCCGGGACAGGGTCCCACGAGCAGTACTTC
CDR3: CASSVYPPGTGSHEQYF

D: TRBD1
length: 17
V: TRBV19
size: NA
J: TRBJ1-5
DNA: TGTGCCAGTAGCCAAGGGGACAGGGGGTTTAGCAATCAGCCCCAGCATTTT
CDR3: CASSQGDRGFSNQPQHF

D: TRBD1
length: 16
V: TRBV7-9
size: NA
J: TRBJ1-4
DNA: TGTGCCAGCAGCTTAGTCGCAGGGGGTGCTAATGAAAAACTGTTTTTT
CDR3: CASSLVAGGANEKLFF

D: NA
length: 14
V: TRBV6-5
size: NA
J: TRBJ1-1
DNA: TGTGCCAGCAGTCCCTCGCGCCGGGACACTGAAGCTTTCTTT
CDR3: CASSPSRRDTEAFF

D: NA
length: 16
V: TRBV5-1
size: NA
J: TRBJ1-4
DNA: TGCGCCAGCAGCTTGTTAGCAGGGTCGGCTAATGAAAAACTGTTTTTT
CDR3: CASSLLAGSANEKLFF

D: TRBD1
length: 14
V: TRBV28
size: NA
J: TRBJ2-2
DNA: TGTGCCAGCAAACGGGACAGGGGGCCCGGGGAGCTGTTTTTT
CDR3: CASKRDRGPGELFF

D: NA
length: 11
V: TRBV6-5
size: NA
J: TRBJ2-1
DNA: TGTGCCAGCAGCAAATACAATGAGCAGTTCTTC
CDR3: CASSKYNEQFF

D: TRBD2
length: 15
V: TRBV7-2
size: few
J: TRBJ2-5
DNA: TGTGCCAGCAGCTTAGCTCGGACTAGCAAGGAGACCCAGTACTTC
CDR3: CASSLARTSKETQYF

D: NA
length: 13
V: TRBV11-2
size: few
J: TRBJ1-1
DNA: TGTGCCAGCAGCTCCGAAGTTATAACGGGAGCTTTCTTT
CDR3: CASSSEVITGAFF

D: NA
length: 14
V: TRBV6-5
size: once
J: TRBJ2-3
DNA: TGTGCCAGCAGTCTACGCTACCCCACAGATACGCAGTATTTT
CDR3: CASSLRYPTDTQYF

D: NA
length: 14
V: TRBV4-2
size: once
J: TRBJ2-3
DNA: TGTGCCAGCAGCCTGCGGCGGTCCACAGATACGCAGTATTTT
CDR3: CASSLRRSTDTQYF

D: NA
length: 12
V: TRBV5-1
size: NA
J: TRBJ2-1
DNA: TGCGCCAGCAGCTGGGACAAGGGCGAGCAGTTCTTC
CDR3: CASSWDKGEQFF

D: NA
length: 15
V: TRBV6-1
size: NA
J: TRBJ1-4
DNA: TGTGCCAGCAGTGAAGCGGGAGGGTCTAATGAAAAACTGTTTTTT
CDR3: CASSEAGGSNEKLFF

D: NA
length: 12
V: TRBV5-1
size: few
J: TRBJ2-1
DNA: TGCGCCAGCAGCTTGGTCGGTGGTGAGCAGTTCTTC
CDR3: CASSLVGGEQFF

D: NA
length: 15
V: TRBV3-1/TRBV3-2
size: NA
J: TRBJ2-1
DNA: TGTGCCAGCAGCCAAGAACAGGGAGTAGGCAATGAGCAGTTCTTC
CDR3: CASSQEQGVGNEQFF

D: TRBD1
length: 15
V: TRBV6-5
size: NA
J: TRBJ1-5
DNA: TGTGCCAGCAAAGACAGGGGGAACAGCAATCAGCCCCAGCATTTT
CDR3: CASKDRGNSNQPQHF